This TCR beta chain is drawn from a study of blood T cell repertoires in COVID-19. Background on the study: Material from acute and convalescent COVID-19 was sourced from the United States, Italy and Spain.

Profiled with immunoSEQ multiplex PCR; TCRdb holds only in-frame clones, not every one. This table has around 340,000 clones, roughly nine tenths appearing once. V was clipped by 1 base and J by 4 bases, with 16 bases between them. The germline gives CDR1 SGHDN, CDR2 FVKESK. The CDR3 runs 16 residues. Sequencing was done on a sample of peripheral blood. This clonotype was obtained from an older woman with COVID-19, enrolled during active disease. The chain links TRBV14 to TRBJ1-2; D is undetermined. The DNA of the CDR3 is TGTGCCAGCAGCCAAGTAAGAACAGCCAAAGGCTATGGCTACACCTTC. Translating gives CASSQVRTAKGYGYTF.